Listed here are 8 T cell receptor beta chains from one sample, sequenced in a study of cytomegalovirus exposure and HLA in healthy donors. PCR amplification relied on 60 Vbeta primers (plus 13 Jbeta primers). Generated by immunoSEQ multiplex PCR, the TCRdb table keeps only in-frame clones and is missing some. The sample has about 110,000 clones; around four fifths are singletons. Sequenced sample: PBMCs. These receptors came from a woman aged 55-70 years in good health and CMV-seropositive.

The chain joins TRBV5-1 to TRBJ1-2; D uncertain. The CDR3 contains 18 residues. CDR1 is SGHRS and CDR2 is YFSETQ in the germline V gene. The V gene lost 2 bases and the J gene lost 5 bases, with 25 bases spanning the gap. CDR3 loop: CASSFSSQGNREEYGYTF. The CDR3 bases are TGCGCCAGCAGCTTCTCCTCCCAAGGAAACAGAGAAGAGTATGGCTACACCTTC. The complete variable domain, with remaining parts taken from reference TRBV5-1 and TRBJ1-2, reads KAGVTQTPRYLIKTRGQQVTLSCSPISGHRSVSWYQQTPGQGLQFLFEYFSETQRNKGNFPGRFSGRQFSNSRSEMNVSTLELGDSALYLCASSFSSQGNREEYGYTFGSGTRLTVV.

This chain links TRBV28 with TRBJ2-1, with 10 bases fitting TRBD2. The V gene end was trimmed by 10 bases and the J gene end by 8 bases; junction bases not matched to a gene: 8. The germline CDR1 and CDR2 sequences are MDHEN and SYDVKM. This CDR3 has 13 amino acids. The CDR3 loop is CAITGTSVYEQFF. CDR3 in DNA: TGTGCCATTACCGGGACTAGCGTATATGAGCAGTTCTTC.

The chain uses TRBV7-3 and TRBJ2-1, with 14 bases aligning to TRBD2. The CDR3 is made up of 19 amino acids. Unmatched junction bases numbered 12, after V lost 4 bases and J lost 4 bases. Germline assignment: CDR1 SGHTA and CDR2 FQGTGA. As DNA, the CDR3 is TGTGCCAGCAGCTCCCGGACTAGCGGGAGGCCCGGGAAATACAATGAGCAGTTCTTC. Translating it yields CASSSRTSGRPGKYNEQFF.

This clone was observed a few times. The chain combines TRBV7-9 with TRBJ2-6; no firm D call. V was trimmed by 1 base and J by 2 bases, leaving 12 bases between them. This CDR3 has 17 residues. Germline V gene sequence: CDR1 SEHNR, CDR2 FQNEAQ (reference sequence). In DNA form, the CDR3 reads TGTGCCAGCAGCTTAGACCTGGGCCCTGCTGGGGCCAACGTCCTGACTTTC. This translates into CASSLDLGPAGANVLTF.

This clone was seen just once. In DNA form, the CDR3 reads TGCGCCAGCAGCCAAGATCTTCCAGGGCCTGGCTACACCTTC. This translates into CASSQDLPGPGYTF. The chain couples TRBV4-1 to TRBJ1-2; possible D gene TRBD1, 5 bases. With 0 bases removed from V and 7 bases from J, the gap between germline ends came to 12 bases. The CDR3 is 14 amino acids. The germline V gene encodes CDR1 MGHRA and CDR2 YSYEKL.

This chain joins TRBV7-6 and TRBJ2-7; possible D gene TRBD2, 5 bases. The germline gives CDR1 SGHVS, CDR2 FNYEAQ. This CDR3 region has 14 residues. V shed 0 bases and J shed 2 bases, with 8 bases lying between them. The CDR3 loop reads CASSLAPGAYEQYF. In DNA form, the CDR3 reads TGTGCCAGCAGCTTAGCTCCCGGGGCCTACGAGCAGTACTTC.

This chain connects TRBV4-2 to TRBJ2-7; D remains ambiguous. V lost 0 bases to trimming and J lost 4 bases, with 4 bases between them. The CDR3 sequence is 12 residues long. Germline-derived CDR1 and CDR2 are LGHNA and YNFKEQ. The CDR3 DNA follows: TGTGCCAGCAGCCAAGATCGGTACGAGCAGTACTTC. It encodes CASSQDRYEQYF.

There are a few counts of this clone. The gene calls are TRBV27 and TRBJ2-1, with TRBD1 matching over 12 bases. Germline V gene data show CDR1 as MNHEY and CDR2 as SMNVEV (reference sequence). V lost 2 bases, J lost 7 bases, and 12 bases stayed unmatched. CDR3 size: 18 residues. The CDR3 region is CASSLRKGQGASRNEQFF. CDR3 sequence (DNA): TGTGCCAGCAGTTTACGCAAGGGACAGGGGGCATCGAGGAATGAGCAGTTCTTC.